The 14 T cell receptor beta chains below all came from one sample that was sequenced in a study of human T cells and chemical hapten exposure. One entry per CDR3 protein results from TCRdb running MiXCR on the 5' RACE reads. This repertoire shows fewer than 150,000 distinct CDR3 sequences, around 20% found once; its top ten account for approximately 2.8%. Extraction of total RNA was performed on unfractionated whole blood. These receptors were taken from a human donor in good health.

This clonotype was counted only a few times. The chain joins TRBV10-2 to TRBJ1-2; 8 nucleotides agree with TRBD1. The CDR3 consists of 15 residues. V lost 3 bases and J lost 5; bases outside the gene matches: 8. The V gene's germline CDR1 is WSHSY and CDR2 SAAADI. The DNA for the CDR3 is TGCGCCAGCAGTGAAGGACAGGGAATCATATATGGCTACACCTTC. Its protein is CASSEGQGIIYGYTF.

This clonotype was counted only a few times. V and J are TRBV27 and TRBJ2-1, with 8 bases that match TRBD2. The V gene end was trimmed by 6 bases and the J gene end by 0 bases; junction bases not matched to a gene: 7. Germline V CDR1 and CDR2: MNHEY, SMNVEV (reference sequence). The CDR3 loop spans 16 amino acids. CDR3 residues: CASSPAGGLSYNEQFF. The DNA for the CDR3 is TGTGCCAGCAGCCCGGCGGGAGGTCTCTCCTACAATGAGCAGTTCTTC.

The chain combines TRBV30 with TRBJ2-2; D ambiguous. V was shortened by 8 bases and J by 0 bases, with 13 bases between the two germline ends. In germline, CDR1 is GTSNPN, CDR2 SVGIG (reference sequence). The CDR3 totals 14 residues. CDR3 DNA: TGTGCCACCGGACGAATTGCGAACACCGGGGAGCTGTTTTTT. This codes for CATGRIANTGELFF.

This clonotype was observed a handful of times. The chain combines TRBV6-5 with TRBJ1-3; 7 positions agree with TRBD1. The CDR3 has 16 amino acids. J was trimmed by 0 bases and V by 5 bases; bases with no gene match: 7. CDR1 MNHEY and CDR2 SVGAGI come from the germline V gene. This CDR3 reads CASSPRQGGSGNTIYF. The CDR3 region has the DNA TGTGCCAGCAGTCCTAGACAGGGTGGCTCTGGAAACACCATATATTTT.

This clonotype was detected many times. The chain employs TRBV18 and TRBJ2-3; D remains ambiguous. Deletions cut 3 bases from V and 6 bases from J, with 4 bases between. Germline V gives CDR1 KGHSH, CDR2 LQKENI. The CDR3 totals 11 residues. The CDR3 DNA reads TGTGCCAGCTCACCGCAGGATACGCAGTATTTT. This sequence encodes CASSPQDTQYF.

DNA of the CDR3: TGTGCCAGCAGCCAAGGGGGCTTCGGCAATCAGCCCCAGCATTTT. It specifies CASSQGGFGNQPQHF. The chain recombines TRBV4-2 with TRBJ1-5, with D maybe TRBD1 (5 bases). Trimming took off 1 base at V and 2 bases at J, with 9 bases between the two ends. The CDR3 has 15 amino acids. Germline V gene sequence: CDR1 LGHNA, CDR2 YNFKEQ.

This clonotype was observed a few times. This chain joins TRBV10-3 and TRBJ2-1, with D perhaps TRBD2 (6 bases). CDR1 and CDR2 from the germline V gene are ENHRY and SYGVKD. CDR3 length: 14 residues. V lost 3 bases and J lost 7, with 13 bases in between. CDR3 region: CAISEGTWRNEQFF. For the CDR3, the DNA is TGTGCCATCAGTGAAGGGACTTGGAGGAATGAGCAGTTCTTC.

There are a few counts of this clonotype. The chain recombines TRBV29-1 with TRBJ2-3; D not certain. This CDR3 has 13 residues. The V and J ends lost 3 bases and 2 bases respectively, with 9 bases between them. Germline V gene data show CDR1 as SQVTM and CDR2 as ANQGSEA. The CDR3 nucleotides read TGCAGCGTTGATACGCCTACCACAGATACGCAGTATTTT. Its translation: CSVDTPTTDTQYF.

This chain uses TRBV29-1 with TRBJ2-7, with 10 bases fitting TRBD2. The germline V gene has CDR1 SQVTM and CDR2 ANQGSEA. The CDR3 is 13 amino acids. With 5 bases clipped from V and 7 bases from J, the junction kept 8 bases outside the gene matches. In DNA, the CDR3 is TGCAGCGTTCTCCTAGCGGGAGTAGGAGAGCAGTACTTC. Translation gives CSVLLAGVGEQYF.

V usage is TRBV20-1 and J usage is TRBJ1-5, with a possible D match to TRBD1 (5 bases). This CDR3 is 14 amino acids long. CDR1 is DFQATT and CDR2 is SNEGSKA in the germline V gene (reference sequence). The V end lost 5 bases, the J end lost 0 bases, and 11 bases lay between the germline ends. The CDR3 DNA reads TGCAGTGCTGGGGACCTTTATAGCAATCAGCCCCAGCATTTT. Translation: CSAGDLYSNQPQHF.

This clonotype showed up just a few times. The CDR3 is CASSQGSGRVKNIQYF. The CDR3 DNA reads TGTGCCAGCAGCCAGGGCAGCGGGAGGGTCAAAAACATTCAGTACTTC. The chain has TRBV7-2 and TRBJ2-4, with 10 bases that match TRBD2. J was trimmed by 3 bases and V by 5 bases; bases with no gene match: 7. CDR3 size: 16 residues. Germline loops: CDR1 SGHTA, CDR2 FQGNSA.

The chain uses TRBV11-1 and TRBJ2-1; the D gene is possibly TRBD1 (5 bases). Germline V gives CDR1 SGHAT, CDR2 FQDESV (reference sequence). The CDR3 runs 15 residues. The V and J ends lost 4 bases and 9 bases respectively, with 19 bases between them. CDR3 DNA sequence: TGTGCCAGCAGCTACGCAGGGCTCGAGGTTCCTGAGCAGTTCTTC. Translated, it gives CASSYAGLEVPEQFF.

The chain has TRBV11-2 and TRBJ2-7, with 8 bases aligning to TRBD1. CDR1 SGHAT and CDR2 FQNNGV come from the germline V gene. J gave up 1 base and V 5 bases, and 4 bases lay outside the gene matches. The CDR3 consists of 14 residues. The CDR3 DNA follows: TGTGCCAGCAGCGCCCGGACAGGGTCCTACGAGCAGTACTTC. Protein: CASSARTGSYEQYF.

The chain is built from TRBV3-1 and TRBJ1-1; 8 nucleotides line up with TRBD1. Trimming at V came to 5 bases and at J to 4 bases, leaving 6 bases not matched to a gene. From germline, CDR1 is LGHDT and CDR2 YNNKEL (reference sequence). The CDR3 contains 14 residues. CDR3 amino acids: CASSNRQGSTEAFF. Here the CDR3 DNA reads TGTGCCAGCAGCAATCGACAGGGGAGCACTGAAGCTTTCTTT.